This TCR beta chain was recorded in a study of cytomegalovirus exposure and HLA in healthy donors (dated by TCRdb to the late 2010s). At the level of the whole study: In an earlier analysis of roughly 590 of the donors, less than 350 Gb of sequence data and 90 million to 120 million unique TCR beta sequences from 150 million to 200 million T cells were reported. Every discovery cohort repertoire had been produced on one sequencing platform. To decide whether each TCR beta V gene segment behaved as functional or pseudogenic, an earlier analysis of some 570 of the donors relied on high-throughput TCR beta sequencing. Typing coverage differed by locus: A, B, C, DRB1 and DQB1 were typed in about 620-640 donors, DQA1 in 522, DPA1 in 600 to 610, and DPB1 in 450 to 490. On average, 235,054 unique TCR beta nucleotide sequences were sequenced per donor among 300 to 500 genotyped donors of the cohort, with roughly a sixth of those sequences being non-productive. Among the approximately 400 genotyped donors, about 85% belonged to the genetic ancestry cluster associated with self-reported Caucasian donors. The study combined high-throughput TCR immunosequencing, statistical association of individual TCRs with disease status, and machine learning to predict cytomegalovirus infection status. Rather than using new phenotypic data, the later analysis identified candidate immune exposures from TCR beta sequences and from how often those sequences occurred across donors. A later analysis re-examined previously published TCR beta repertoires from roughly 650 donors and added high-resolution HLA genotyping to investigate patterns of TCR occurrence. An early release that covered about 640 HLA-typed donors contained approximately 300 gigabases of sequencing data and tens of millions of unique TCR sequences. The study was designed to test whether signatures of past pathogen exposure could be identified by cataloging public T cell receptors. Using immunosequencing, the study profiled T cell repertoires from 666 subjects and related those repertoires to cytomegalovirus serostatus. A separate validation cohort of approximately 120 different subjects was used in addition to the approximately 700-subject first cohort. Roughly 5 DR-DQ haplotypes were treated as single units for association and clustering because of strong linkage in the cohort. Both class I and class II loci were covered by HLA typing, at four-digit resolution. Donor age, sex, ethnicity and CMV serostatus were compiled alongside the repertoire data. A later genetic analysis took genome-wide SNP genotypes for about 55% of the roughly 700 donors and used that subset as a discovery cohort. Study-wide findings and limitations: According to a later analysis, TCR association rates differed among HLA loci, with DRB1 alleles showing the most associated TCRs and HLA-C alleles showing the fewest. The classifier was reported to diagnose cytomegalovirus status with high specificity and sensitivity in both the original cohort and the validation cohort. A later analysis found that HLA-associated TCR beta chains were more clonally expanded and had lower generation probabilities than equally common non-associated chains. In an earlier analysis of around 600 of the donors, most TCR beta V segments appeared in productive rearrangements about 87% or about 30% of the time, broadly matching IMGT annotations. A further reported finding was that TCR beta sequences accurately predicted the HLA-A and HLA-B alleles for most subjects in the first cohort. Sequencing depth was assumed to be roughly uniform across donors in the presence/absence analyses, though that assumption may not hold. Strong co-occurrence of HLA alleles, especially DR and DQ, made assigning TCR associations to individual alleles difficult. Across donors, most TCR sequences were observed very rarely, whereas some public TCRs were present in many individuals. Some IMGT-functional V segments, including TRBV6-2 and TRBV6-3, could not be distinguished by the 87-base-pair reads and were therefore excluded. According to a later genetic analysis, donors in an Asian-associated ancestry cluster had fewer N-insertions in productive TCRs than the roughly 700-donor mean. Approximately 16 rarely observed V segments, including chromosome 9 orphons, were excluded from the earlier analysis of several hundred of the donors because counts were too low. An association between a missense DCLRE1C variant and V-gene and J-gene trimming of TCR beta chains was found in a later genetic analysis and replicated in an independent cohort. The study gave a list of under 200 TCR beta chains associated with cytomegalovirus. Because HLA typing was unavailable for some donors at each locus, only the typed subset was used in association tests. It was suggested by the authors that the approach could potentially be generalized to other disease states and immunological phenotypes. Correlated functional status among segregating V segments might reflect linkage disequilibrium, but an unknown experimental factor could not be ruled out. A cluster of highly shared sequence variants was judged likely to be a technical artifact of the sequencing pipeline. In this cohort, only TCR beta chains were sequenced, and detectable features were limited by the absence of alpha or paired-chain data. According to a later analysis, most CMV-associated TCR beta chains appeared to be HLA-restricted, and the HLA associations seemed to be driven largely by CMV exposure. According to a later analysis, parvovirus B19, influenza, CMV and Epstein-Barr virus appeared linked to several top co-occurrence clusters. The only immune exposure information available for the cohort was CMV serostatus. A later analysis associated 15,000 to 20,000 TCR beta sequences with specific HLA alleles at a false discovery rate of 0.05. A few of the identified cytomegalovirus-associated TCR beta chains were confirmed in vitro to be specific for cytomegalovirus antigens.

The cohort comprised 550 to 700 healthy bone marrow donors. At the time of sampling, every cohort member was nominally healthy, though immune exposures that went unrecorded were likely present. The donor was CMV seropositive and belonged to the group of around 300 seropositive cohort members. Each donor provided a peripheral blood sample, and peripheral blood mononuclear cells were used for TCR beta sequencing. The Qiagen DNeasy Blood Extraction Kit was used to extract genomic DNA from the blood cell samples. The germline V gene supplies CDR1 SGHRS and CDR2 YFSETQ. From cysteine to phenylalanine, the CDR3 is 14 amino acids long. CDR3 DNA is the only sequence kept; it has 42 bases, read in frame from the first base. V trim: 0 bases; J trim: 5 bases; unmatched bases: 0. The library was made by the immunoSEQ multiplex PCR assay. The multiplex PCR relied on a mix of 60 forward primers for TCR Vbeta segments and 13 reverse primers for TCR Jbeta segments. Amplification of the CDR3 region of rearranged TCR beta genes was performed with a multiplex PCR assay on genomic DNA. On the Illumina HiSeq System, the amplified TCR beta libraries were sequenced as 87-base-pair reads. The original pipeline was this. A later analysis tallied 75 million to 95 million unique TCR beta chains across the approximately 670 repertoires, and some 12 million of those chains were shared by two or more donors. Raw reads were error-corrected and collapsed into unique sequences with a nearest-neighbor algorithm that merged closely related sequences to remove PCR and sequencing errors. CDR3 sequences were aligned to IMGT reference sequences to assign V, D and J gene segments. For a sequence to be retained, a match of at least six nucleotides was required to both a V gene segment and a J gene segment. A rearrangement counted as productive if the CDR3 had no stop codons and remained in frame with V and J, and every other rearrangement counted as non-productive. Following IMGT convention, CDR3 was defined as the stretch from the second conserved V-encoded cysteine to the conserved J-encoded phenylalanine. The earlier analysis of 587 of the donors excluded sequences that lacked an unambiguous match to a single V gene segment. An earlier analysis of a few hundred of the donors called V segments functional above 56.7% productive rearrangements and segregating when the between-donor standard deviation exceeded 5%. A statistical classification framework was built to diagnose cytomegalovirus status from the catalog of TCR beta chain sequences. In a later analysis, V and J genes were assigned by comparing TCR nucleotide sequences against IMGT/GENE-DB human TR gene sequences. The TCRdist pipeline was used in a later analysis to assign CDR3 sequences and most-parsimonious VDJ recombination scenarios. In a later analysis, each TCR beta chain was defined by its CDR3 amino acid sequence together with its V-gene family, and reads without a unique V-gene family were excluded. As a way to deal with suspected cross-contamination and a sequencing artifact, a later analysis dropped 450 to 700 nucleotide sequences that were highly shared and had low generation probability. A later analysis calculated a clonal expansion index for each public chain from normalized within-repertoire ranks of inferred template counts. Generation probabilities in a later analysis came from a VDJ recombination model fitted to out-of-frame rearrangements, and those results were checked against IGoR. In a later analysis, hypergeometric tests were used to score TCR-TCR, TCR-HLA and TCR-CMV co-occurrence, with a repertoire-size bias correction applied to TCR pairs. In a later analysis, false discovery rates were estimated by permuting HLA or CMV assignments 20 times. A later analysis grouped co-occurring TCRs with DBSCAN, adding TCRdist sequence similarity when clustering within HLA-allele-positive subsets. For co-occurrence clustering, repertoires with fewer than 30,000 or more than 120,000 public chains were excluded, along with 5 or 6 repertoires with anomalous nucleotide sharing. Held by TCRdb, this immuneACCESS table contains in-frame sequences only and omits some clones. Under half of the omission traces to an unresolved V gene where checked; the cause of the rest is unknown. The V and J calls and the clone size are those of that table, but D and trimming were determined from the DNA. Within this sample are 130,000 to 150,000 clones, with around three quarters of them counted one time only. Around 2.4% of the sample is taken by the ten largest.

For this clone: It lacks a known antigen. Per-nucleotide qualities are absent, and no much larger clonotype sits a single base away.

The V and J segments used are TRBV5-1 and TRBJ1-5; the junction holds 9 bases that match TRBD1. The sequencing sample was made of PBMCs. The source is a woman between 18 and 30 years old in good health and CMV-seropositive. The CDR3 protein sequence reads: CASSLGQGDQPQHF. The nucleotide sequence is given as TGCGCCAGCAGCTTGGGACAGGGGGATCAGCCCCAGCATTTT.